Listed below are T cell receptor beta chains from one sample, sequenced in a study of blood T cell repertoires in COVID-19. Produced via immunoSEQ multiplex PCR; TCRdb's table is partial and in-frame only. The sample consists of 90,000 to 120,000 clones, about nine tenths of them appearing once. Sequencing input: peripheral blood. All receptors come from a man aged 50-60 years with active or convalescent COVID-19. Both conserved end residues are part of each CDR3. The D gene is left open where the match is weak. Some rows mark clone size as missing; the rest say once, few, many or name a class of expanded clone.

TRBJ1-5	.	TRBV19	.	TGTGCCAGTAGTTCTGGTACGGGCAGGGGCAATCAGCCCCAGCATTTT	CASSSGTGRGNQPQHF
TRBJ2-7	.	TRBV7-2	.	TGTGCCAGCAGCTTCGACACCATGAGCTCCTACGAGCAGTACTTC	CASSFDTMSSYEQYF
TRBJ2-5	.	TRBV14	TRBD1	TGTGCCAGCAGCCCGGGGACAGGGGTTACCCAGTACTTC	CASSPGTGVTQYF
TRBJ2-1	.	TRBV30	.	TGTGCCTGGAGTGGACTGGAGACTATCTCCTACAATGAGCAGTTCTTC	CAWSGLETISYNEQFF
TRBJ2-3	.	TRBV6-1	.	TGTGCCAGCAGTGAAGCGTTTAGCGGCACAGATACGCAGTATTTT	CASSEAFSGTDTQYF
TRBJ2-7	.	TRBV6-2/TRBV6-3	TRBD1	TGTGCCAGCAGTTACTCGGGACAGGCCCCCTACGAGCAGTACTTC	CASSYSGQAPYEQYF
TRBJ1-2	.	TRBV9	TRBD1	TGTGCCAGCAGCGTCTCCCAGGGGGACTATGGCTACACCTTC	CASSVSQGDYGYTF
TRBJ2-1	.	TRBV10-1	TRBD1	TGCGCCAGCAGTGGCCCGGACAGGGGGCTGTACAATGAGCAGTTCTTC	CASSGPDRGLYNEQFF
TRBJ2-3	.	TRBV4-1	.	TGCGCCAGCAGCCAAGATCAGGGCCTACAGGGTACGCAGTATTTT	CASSQDQGLQGTQYF
TRBJ2-3	.	TRBV24-1	TRBD1	TGTGCCACCAGTGAAGGGGACAGGTGGTTAGATACGCAGTATTTT	CATSEGDRWLDTQYF
TRBJ2-7	.	TRBV5-4	.	TGTGCCAGCAGCCAAAACGCGGGCTACGAGCAGTACTTC	CASSQNAGYEQYF
TRBJ1-1	.	TRBV7-8	TRBD1	TGTGCCAGCAGCTCACTGGGACAGAGGGTGAACACTGAAGCTTTCTTT	CASSSLGQRVNTEAFF
TRBJ2-7	.	TRBV4-3	TRBD2	TGCGCCAGCAGCCTAGGTGTGATAGCGGGAGTCCCCTCCTACGAGCAGTACTTC	CASSLGVIAGVPSYEQYF
TRBJ1-1	.	TRBV10-2	.	TGCGCCAGCAGTGAGTTGACACTCCGGATGAACACTGAAGCTTTCTTT	CASSELTLRMNTEAFF
TRBJ2-3	once	TRBV3-1/TRBV3-2	TRBD2	TGTGCCAGCAGCCAAGGAGCGGGAGCCGGAGATACGCAGTATTTT	CASSQGAGAGDTQYF
TRBJ1-1	.	TRBV9	TRBD1	TGTGCCAGCAGCGGCGGGACAGGGGGCATGAACACTGAAGCTTTCTTT	CASSGGTGGMNTEAFF
TRBJ1-1	few	TRBV28	.	TGTGCCAGCACCCTTACCGAGGGCCCTGTGAACACTGAAGCTTTCTTT	CASTLTEGPVNTEAFF
TRBJ1-4	.	TRBV14	TRBD1	TGTGCCAGCAGCCAATGGACAGGGAGGGATGAAAAACTGTTTTTT	CASSQWTGRDEKLFF
TRBJ1-5	.	TRBV2	TRBD1	TGTGCCAGCAGCGTCAAATCGGGACAGGCCCTAAATCAGCCCCAGCATTTT	CASSVKSGQALNQPQHF
TRBJ2-1	once	TRBV3-1/TRBV3-2	TRBD2	TGTGCCAGCAGCCAAGGGGCGGGAGGCTGGAATGAGCAGTTCTTC	CASSQGAGGWNEQFF
TRBJ2-1	.	TRBV30	.	TGTGCCTGGAGTGTCGGCGGGGAGCAGTTCTTC	CAWSVGGEQFF
TRBJ2-2	.	TRBV28	.	TGTGCCAGCAGTCCAGGACTCACCGGGGAGCTGTTTTTT	CASSPGLTGELFF
TRBJ1-4	.	TRBV2	TRBD1	TGTGCCAGCAGCGATCCGGGACAGATTAATGAAAAACTGTTTTTT	CASSDPGQINEKLFF
TRBJ1-5	few	TRBV4-1	.	TGCGCCAGCAGCCAAGGGAGGGTTAGCAATCAGCCCCAGCATTTT	CASSQGRVSNQPQHF
TRBJ1-5	few	TRBV18	.	TGTGCCAGCTCACGTCAGGGTTCCAATCAGCCCCAGCATTTT	CASSRQGSNQPQHF
TRBJ2-2	once	TRBV3-1/TRBV3-2	TRBD2	TGTGCCAGCATGCTGGGGACTAGCGGATTCACCGGGGAGCTGTTTTTT	CASMLGTSGFTGELFF
TRBJ2-3	.	TRBV28	.	TGTGCCAGCAGTTTACAGTACAGCGGGCCTACAGATACGCAGTATTTT	CASSLQYSGPTDTQYF
TRBJ1-5	.	TRBV10-3	.	TGTGCCATCAGGCCCGCCGGTAGCAATCAGCCCCAGCATTTT	CAIRPAGSNQPQHF
TRBJ1-5	.	TRBV21-1	.	TGTGCCAGCAGCAAAGCACTCCGGGACACGTTTAGCAATCAGCCCCAGCATTTT	CASSKALRDTFSNQPQHF
TRBJ2-4	.	TRBV6-5	.	TGTGCCAGCAGCCTTTCCGACTACTCCCCAAACATTCAGTACTTC	CASSLSDYSPNIQYF
TRBJ1-5	.	TRBV19	TRBD1	TGTGCCAGTAGTATAGGAGGGACAGGGGGCAACCAGCCCCAGCATTTT	CASSIGGTGGNQPQHF
TRBJ1-4	.	TRBV29-1	TRBD1	TGCAGCGTAGGGACAGGGCGGAATGAAAAACTGTTTTTT	CSVGTGRNEKLFF
TRBJ2-7	once	TRBV19	TRBD2	TGTGCCAGTAGTATAGGGGCTAGCGGGGAGTGGTACGAGCAGTACTTC	CASSIGASGEWYEQYF
TRBJ2-7	.	TRBV19	TRBD1	TGTGCCAGTAGTAGACAGGGGGCCTACGAGCAGTACTTC	CASSRQGAYEQYF
TRBJ1-1	.	TRBV29-1	.	TGCAGCGTTTTAGTACGTCTGAACACTGAAGCTTTCTTT	CSVLVRLNTEAFF
TRBJ2-7	once	TRBV11-2	TRBD1	TGTGCCAGCAGCTTAGTAGGGGGACAGGGCTACGAGCAGTACTTC	CASSLVGGQGYEQYF
TRBJ1-5	.	TRBV24-1	.	TGTGCCACTCGTCCTCAGCCCCAGCATTTT	CATRPQPQHF
TRBJ1-1	.	TRBV5-1	.	TGCGCCAGCAAGCGAGATCTGAACACTGAAGCTTTCTTT	CASKRDLNTEAFF
TRBJ1-2	.	TRBV10-3	.	TGTGCCATCAGTGAGTCAAGGGGAACGATTGGCTACACCTTC	CAISESRGTIGYTF
TRBJ2-2	.	TRBV6-5	.	TGTGCCAGCAGTTACAGGGGGAGTACCGGGGAGCTGTTTTTT	CASSYRGSTGELFF
TRBJ1-2	.	TRBV28	.	TGTGCCAGCAGTCACCCTCAGGGTGGCTATGGCTACACCTTC	CASSHPQGGYGYTF
TRBJ1-5	.	TRBV19	.	TGTGCCAGTAGTATTATGGGCCGGGGGGGGAATCAGCCCCAGCATTTT	CASSIMGRGGNQPQHF
TRBJ2-5	.	TRBV6-5	.	TGTGCCAGCCCAGGCTCCGGCCAAGAGACCCAGTACTTC	CASPGSGQETQYF
TRBJ1-1	.	TRBV5-1	TRBD1	TGCGCCAGCAGCCACGGACAGGGGCTGAACACTGAAGCTTTCTTT	CASSHGQGLNTEAFF
TRBJ2-5	.	TRBV28	TRBD1	TGTGCCAGCAGTTATTCGAAGACAGGGGAAGCGAAAGAGACCCAGTACTTC	CASSYSKTGEAKETQYF